The sample holds one count of the clone carrying this TCR beta chain. Its target is unknown. The PCR made use of 60 Vbeta and 13 Jbeta primers. TCRdb keeps only in-frame clones here, not all; method: immunoSEQ multiplex PCR. The sample holds around 200,000 clones, around 80% seen once. The data derive from a study of cytomegalovirus exposure and HLA in healthy donors. In the study overall: Roughly 85 million unique TCRs from HLA-typed donors were held in an early release of data.

Study conclusions and caveats: Sequencing likely caused a cluster of highly shared sequence variants.

All donors participated as healthy donors of bone marrow. CDR1 KGHSH and CDR2 LQKENI come from the germline V gene. Trimming removed 6 bases from V and 4 bases from J; junction bases left unmatched: 5. The CDR3 covers 14 residues. Source material: PBMCs. The J gene is TRBJ1-1, the V gene TRBV18; the match to TRBD1 covers 10 bases. This TCR derives from a middle-aged woman in good health and CMV-seronegative. Here the CDR3 reads CASSRTGGRTEAFF. The CDR3 DNA sequence: TGTGCCAGCTCTCGGACAGGGGGACGCACTGAAGCTTTCTTT.